Below, 15 T cell receptor beta chains from the same sample are listed, as sequenced in a study of PD-1 blockade in classical Hodgkin lymphoma (TCRdb year 2020). Receptor libraries were prepared by the immunoSEQ multiplex PCR assay. This immuneACCESS table, as held by TCRdb, lists in-frame sequences with V and J called but not all clones. Of the missing ones, under half trace to an unresolved V gene in checked studies; the others have no known cause. This sample is represented by 50,000 or so clones; 73% of them were singletons. Around 15% of the sample lies in the top ten. The time point label here, explained by the study, means: cycle 2 day 1 (C2D1) of nivolumab. Every trial patient had relapsed following autologous stem cell transplantation, and prior brentuximab vedotin exposure was what differed among cohorts A, B and C. Sample: peripheral blood mononuclear cells (PBMCs), taken before the second cycle of nivolumab. These receptors all come from a human donor with classical Hodgkin lymphoma.

The chain couples TRBV14 to TRBJ2-5, with 8 bases matching TRBD1. Germline V gene lookup returns CDR1 SGHDN and CDR2 FVKESK. Germline trimming cut 0 bases from V and 10 bases from J; bases unmatched to any gene: 7. The CDR3 is 14 amino acids. This CDR3 reads CASSQEPGQEDQYF. The CDR3 nucleotides read TGTGCCAGCAGCCAAGAACCGGGACAGGAGGACCAGTACTTC.

This clone has only one observation. This rearrangement joins TRBV14 to TRBJ1-2, with TRBD1 as a possible D gene (6 bases). The V and J ends lost 1 base and 8 bases respectively, with 17 bases between them. Per the germline V gene, CDR1 is SGHDN and CDR2 is FVKESK. This CDR3 is built from 15 residues. The CDR3 here is CASSQGGAGAKGYTF. CDR3 sequence (DNA): TGTGCCAGCAGCCAAGGGGGGGCGGGGGCGAAAGGCTACACCTTC.

This chain uses TRBV4-2 with TRBJ2-3; TRBD2 matches 7 bases. V shed 4 bases and J 3 bases; nucleotides not matched to a gene: 4. This CDR3 spans 14 amino acids. Germline CDR1 LGHNA, CDR2 YNFKEQ. CDR3 amino acids: CASSPLAETDTQYF. DNA for the CDR3: TGTGCCAGCAGCCCGCTAGCGGAGACAGATACGCAGTATTTT.

The chain joins TRBV28 to TRBJ2-7; possible D gene TRBD2, 5 bases. The ends were cut back, 6 bases at V and 4 bases at J, with 10 bases in the middle. The CDR3 covers 12 residues. Germline-derived CDR1 and CDR2 are MDHEN and SYDVKM. The DNA for the CDR3 is TGTGCCAGCAGACTATCGGGGTACGAGCAGTACTTC. It translates to CASRLSGYEQYF. Based on the CDR3 plus reference TRBV28 and TRBJ2-7, the full variable domain is DVKVTQSSRYLVKRTGEKVFLECVQDMDHENMFWYRQDPGLGLRLIYFSYDVKMKEKGDIPEGYSVSREKKERFSLILESASTNQTSMYLCASRLSGYEQYFGPGTRLTVT.

The V gene is TRBV6-6, the J gene TRBJ1-3; no clear D. This CDR3 is 15 amino acids long. Germline V gene lookup returns CDR1 MNHNY and CDR2 SVGAGI (reference sequence). With 4 bases removed from V and 4 bases from J, the gap between germline ends came to 14 bases. CDR3 in DNA: TGTGCCAGCAGTTTTATCGCGGTTCCCGGAAACACCATATATTTT. Its translation is CASSFIAVPGNTIYF.

The chain is built from TRBV28 and TRBJ2-7; TRBD1 matches at 11 bases. The CDR3 length is 15 residues. V trimming: 7 bases; J trimming: 5 bases; junction bases outside the gene matches: 10. Germline V CDR1 and CDR2: MDHEN, SYDVKM. CDR3 in amino acids: CASKGYWDRGNEQYF. The CDR3 bases are TGTGCCAGCAAGGGATACTGGGACAGGGGGAACGAGCAGTACTTC.

The V gene is TRBV28, the J gene TRBJ1-5, with D possibly TRBD1 on 5 matching bases. V was clipped by 6 bases and J by 0 bases, with 12 bases between them. This CDR3 comprises 15 residues. The germline CDR1 and CDR2 sequences are MDHEN and SYDVKM. The CDR3 region is CASSPSGGSNQPQHF. The DNA for the CDR3 is TGTGCCAGCAGCCCTTCCGGGGGTAGCAATCAGCCCCAGCATTTT.

This clone was detected only a few times. CDR3 bases: TGTGCCTGGAGCCGCAGGGAGCTGTTTTTT. Translation: CAWSRRELFF. This chain links TRBV30 with TRBJ2-2, with D unclear. V was trimmed by 3 bases and J by 9 bases, leaving 5 bases between them. The CDR3 spans 10 residues. CDR1 GTSNPN and CDR2 SVGIG come from the germline V gene (reference sequence).

The chain combines TRBV7-2 with TRBJ2-7, with 9 bases aligning to TRBD1. Germline V CDR1 and CDR2: SGHTA, FQGNSA. The CDR3 spans 15 residues. V gave up 2 bases and J gave up 6 bases; unmatched junction bases: 8. CDR3 residues: CASSLKPGQGIEQYF. The CDR3 DNA reads as TGTGCCAGCAGCTTAAAACCGGGACAGGGAATCGAGCAGTACTTC.

This clone showed up just once. This chain joins TRBV19 and TRBJ2-1; a weak D match, TRBD2 (6 bases). Trimming stripped 5 bases from V and 5 bases from J, with 13 bases between. This CDR3 has 14 amino acids. Germline V gene sequence: CDR1 LNHDA, CDR2 SQIVND (reference sequence). CDR3 sequence reads: CASSLRGANNEQFF. The CDR3 DNA follows: TGTGCCAGTAGTCTCCGCGGGGCCAACAATGAGCAGTTCTTC.

The chain links TRBV5-6 to TRBJ2-1; D gene ambiguous. Germline CDR1 is SGHDT and CDR2 is YYEEEE. The CDR3 extends over 13 amino acids. Trimming cost V 4 bases and J 5 bases, with 10 bases left between them. Written as DNA, the CDR3 is TGTGCCAGCAGCCCGACCGCACACAATGAGCAGTTCTTC. Amino acids: CASSPTAHNEQFF.

The gene calls are TRBV7-2 and TRBJ2-5; TRBD1 aligns across 7 bases. The germline CDR1 and CDR2 sequences are SGHTA and FQGNSA. V was pared by 5 bases and J by 2 bases, with 5 bases of the junction left unmatched. This CDR3 is built from 14 residues. Here the CDR3 reads CASSLGGQQETQYF. The DNA for the CDR3 is TGTGCCAGCAGCCTAGGGGGACAGCAAGAGACCCAGTACTTC.

The chain joins TRBV10-3 to TRBJ1-1; TRBD1 might be the D (6 bases). This CDR3 spans 14 amino acids. Germline values: CDR1 ENHRY, CDR2 SYGVKD. The germline V and J ends were trimmed by 6 bases and 4 bases, with 15 bases remaining between them. In DNA form, the CDR3 reads TGTGCCATCAGGTGGGGGGCTGAGGGCACTGAAGCTTTCTTT. It translates to CAIRWGAEGTEAFF.

The J gene is TRBJ2-2, the V gene TRBV19; TRBD2 might be the D (5 bases). Germline CDR1 LNHDA, CDR2 SQIVND (reference sequence). V lost 3 bases and J 5 bases, leaving 10 bases between the germline ends. The CDR3 is 14 amino acids. This CDR3 is CASSIQEGTGELFF. The CDR3 bases are TGTGCCAGTAGTATTCAAGAGGGTACCGGGGAGCTGTTTTTT. Complete variable domain (other parts from reference TRBV19 and TRBJ2-2): DGGITQSPKYLFRKEGQNVTLSCEQNLNHDAMYWYRQDPGQGLRLIYYSQIVNDFQKGDIAEGYSVSREKKESFPLTVTSAQKNPTAFYLCASSIQEGTGELFFGEGSRLTVL.

This chain joins TRBV5-1 and TRBJ2-1; 16 bases are a match to TRBD2. The germline gives CDR1 SGHRS, CDR2 YFSETQ. The length of the CDR3 is 18 residues. With V trimmed by 5 bases and J by 3 bases, 8 bases remained unmatched. The CDR3 reads CASSSGLAGGPIYNEQFF. As DNA, the CDR3 is TGCGCCAGCAGTTCGGGACTAGCGGGAGGGCCAATCTACAATGAGCAGTTCTTC.